This TCR beta chain was sequenced for a study of tumor-infiltrating lymphocytes in primary liver carcinoma. About the study: Surgeons treated the primary liver carcinoma of the patients by surgical resection. Ranging in age from 30 to 69 years, the patients were men and women.

TCR beta cDNA was prepared out of roughly 520 ng total RNA by means of a constant-region primer. Investigators got TCR beta libraries out of three nested multiplex PCR rounds, done with slightly modified ARM-PCR. TRBV1-TRBV30 forward and Cbeta reverse primers drove the first two approximately 10-cycle rounds. TCRdb called the multiplex PCR reads again in MiXCR, with one record for every CDR3 protein. The sample holds 320,000 or so distinct CDR3 sequences; less than 75% are singletons and the top ten take roughly 9%. The germline CDR1 and CDR2 sequences are MGHRA and YSYEKL. The CDR3 consists of 16 residues. Germline DNA was also extracted, and blood RNA was taken from unsorted whole blood. To note about this clonotype: The antigen remains undetermined. A much larger clone differs by one base, so this may be a read error.

Whole-study findings and limits: A significantly higher top-250-clone fraction was found in tumors than in blood (p = 0.039). The overlap of tumor-adjacent and tumor-blood pairs was smaller than that of tumor region pairs.

The chain has TRBV4-1 and TRBJ1-5; no reliable D call. The clonotype was recovered from a man aged 35 to 55 with primary liver carcinoma and hepatitis B virus infection. Input material: peripheral blood. CDR3 nucleotides: TGCGCCAGCAACCAAGATCTGGGCGGGCGGAATCAGCCCCAGCATTTT. Amino acid sequence: CASNQDLGGRNQPQHF.